This is a list of T cell receptor beta chains from one sample in a study of cytomegalovirus exposure and HLA in healthy donors. Libraries were prepared by immunoSEQ multiplex PCR; TCRdb keeps only in-frame clonotypes and omits some of them. Of around 130,000 clones in the sample, around 70% are singletons; the top ten hold less than 4%. The specimen was PBMCs. The receptors come from a man in his thirties or forties in good health and CMV-seronegative. CDR3s include the opening cysteine and the closing phenylalanine or tryptophan. A D gene is named only where the DNA matches it firmly. The listing skips clone size in some rows; elsewhere it reads once, few, many or a size class.

d_call j_call v_call clone_size cdr3_aa cdr3_nt
TRBD2 TRBJ2-5 TRBV30 few CAVGAGAHQETQYF TGTGCCGTAGGGGCGGGAGCGCACCAAGAGACCCAGTACTTC
- TRBJ2-2 TRBV5-1 - CASSLASENTGELFF TGCGCCAGCAGCTTGGCCAGCGAGAACACCGGGGAGCTGTTTTTT
- TRBJ2-5 TRBV28 - CASSSGGDGGETQYF TGTGCCAGCAGTTCGGGCGGGGACGGCGGAGAAACCCAGTACTTC
TRBD2 TRBJ2-5 TRBV5-1 - CASSPRGLAGEETQYF TGCGCCAGCAGCCCTCGGGGGCTAGCGGGGGAAGAGACCCAGTACTTC
TRBD1 TRBJ1-1 TRBV30 - CASQQGGLHTEAFF TGTGCCTCCCAGCAGGGGGGTCTCCACACTGAAGCTTTCTTT
TRBD2 TRBJ2-2 TRBV5-4 - CASSSLAGEAGELFF TGTGCCAGCAGCTCACTAGCGGGGGAGGCCGGGGAGCTGTTTTTT
- TRBJ2-3 TRBV7-9 - CASSFSTGTDTQYF TGTGCCAGCAGCTTCAGCACAGGGACAGATACGCAGTATTTT
- TRBJ2-3 TRBV9 - CASSVGISTDTQYF TGTGCCAGCAGCGTAGGTATTAGCACAGATACGCAGTATTTT
- TRBJ1-5 TRBV7-6 - CASSPFHGPNQPQHF TGTGCCAGCAGCCCTTTTCATGGCCCCAATCAGCCCCAGCATTTT
TRBD1 TRBJ1-6 TRBV5-1 few CASSLKATGWNSPLHF TGCGCCAGCAGCTTGAAGGCGACAGGGTGGAATTCACCCCTCCACTTT
- TRBJ2-7 TRBV5-4 - CASSLRGSYEQYF TGTGCCAGCAGCTTACGGGGTTCCTACGAGCAGTACTTC
TRBD1 TRBJ1-1 TRBV6-5 - CASSRDRVSEAFF TGTGCCAGCAGTCGCGACAGGGTCTCTGAAGCTTTCTTT
- TRBJ2-1 TRBV6-1 few CASSLQGNNEQFF TGTGCCAGCAGTCTTCAGGGAAACAATGAGCAGTTCTTC
- TRBJ2-1 TRBV6-5 - CASIGPSSVNEQFF TGTGCCAGCATTGGGCCTAGCTCCGTCAATGAGCAGTTCTTC
TRBD1 TRBJ1-1 TRBV28 - CASGTVNTEAFF TGTGCCAGCGGGACAGTGAACACTGAAGCTTTCTTT
TRBD2 TRBJ2-3 TRBV29-1 - CSVLGTRGSTDTQYF TGCAGCGTCCTCGGGACTAGGGGAAGCACAGATACGCAGTATTTT
- TRBJ2-6 TRBV28 few CATRSGANVLTF TGTGCCACCCGGTCCGGGGCCAACGTCCTGACTTTC
- TRBJ1-4 TRBV6-5 - CAAGPQEKEKLFF TGTGCCGCAGGACCACAGGAGAAAGAAAAACTGTTTTTT
- TRBJ1-4 TRBV4-3 - CASSQDRGGGEKLFF TGCGCCAGCAGCCAAGATAGAGGGGGGGGAGAAAAACTGTTTTTT
- TRBJ1-6 TRBV30 - CAWSVLDSPLHF TGTGCCTGGAGTGTACTGGATTCACCCCTCCACTTT
TRBD2 TRBJ2-3 TRBV6-6 - CASSRTRGSPDTQYF TGTGCCAGCAGTAGGACTAGAGGGTCCCCAGATACGCAGTATTTT
- TRBJ2-7 TRBV5-8 - CASSFRRVGSYEQYF TGTGCCAGCAGCTTCCGGAGGGTCGGTTCCTACGAGCAGTACTTC
- TRBJ2-5 TRBV5-6 - CASSWSRETQYF TGTGCCAGCAGCTGGAGTCGGGAGACCCAGTACTTC
- TRBJ2-5 TRBV10-3 few CAISPGLVETQYF TGTGCCATCAGCCCAGGGCTAGTAGAGACCCAGTACTTC
TRBD1 TRBJ2-5 TRBV18 - CASSPSGQGGYQETQYF TGTGCCAGCTCACCGTCCGGACAGGGAGGTTATCAAGAGACCCAGTACTTC
TRBD1 TRBJ2-7 TRBV7-6 - CASVGQARDEQYF TGTGCCAGCGTAGGACAGGCCAGGGACGAGCAGTACTTC
- TRBJ2-5 TRBV18 - CASSPGETQYF TGTGCCAGCTCACCAGGCGAGACCCAGTACTTC
- TRBJ1-1 TRBV2 few CASKNLGGTEAFF TGTGCCAGCAAGAACCTGGGGGGCACTGAAGCTTTCTTT
TRBD1 TRBJ1-2 TRBV5-4 - CASSFRTGAAYGYTF TGTGCCAGCAGCTTCCGGACAGGGGCCGCCTATGGCTACACCTTC
- TRBJ2-3 TRBV2 - CASSEVRRQGSSTDTQYF TGTGCCAGCAGTGAAGTTAGGCGTCAGGGGAGTAGCACAGATACGCAGTATTTT
- TRBJ2-1 TRBV18 once CASSPQGNGEQFF TGTGCCAGCTCACCGCAGGGTAATGGTGAGCAGTTCTTC